This T cell receptor beta chain was identified during a study of a mutant IDH1 vaccine in newly diagnosed glioma. Study details: The vaccination schedule gave patients eight doses in weeks 1, 3, 5, 7, 11, 15, 19 and 23. Beforehand, treatment had been radiotherapy, temozolomide, or both; the majority received both.

In regard to this clone: Its antigen is unknown.

Trimming stripped 6 bases from V and 5 bases from J, with 10 bases between. The CDR3 spans 11 residues. The germline V gene has CDR1 SQVTM and CDR2 ANQGSEA. Data came from immunoSEQ multiplex PCR; TCRdb stores just in-frame clones and leaves some out. The data hold over 55,000 clones, with 70% to 85% observed a single time. As for time point: week 5, during vaccination. Every vaccine dose comprised 300 ug of mutant IDH1 20-mer peptide plus topical imiquimod. New WHO grade 3 or 4 astrocytomas that were IDH1-mutant and ATRX-lost occurred in the donors. The sequencing used PBMCs, collected from a glioma patient whose treatment included an IDH1 peptide vaccine. The source is a woman under 30 with glioma. Some clones in this sample may be carry-over from other donors' samples. The chain couples TRBV29-1 to TRBJ2-5; D is unresolved. CDR3 coding DNA: TGCAGCGTACGGGTCGGGGAGACCCAGTACTTC. It is translated as CSVRVGETQYF.